What follows describes a single TCR beta chain. This record belongs to a study of blood T cell repertoires in COVID-19. Study overall: Material from acute and convalescent COVID-19 was sourced from the United States, Italy and Spain. From T cells, B-cell-depleted T cells, or PBMCs came the material, which was cDNA or gDNA.

Under the authors' procedure: Nucleated cell number was recorded as an estimate derived from reference gene primer amplification. Measured with immunoSEQ multiplex PCR; TCRdb has only the in-frame clones, and not every one. V and J calls and clone size are copied from that table; D and trimming were computed from the DNA. The repertoire holds 150,000 to 200,000 clones, with roughly nine tenths as singletons. This TCR was recovered from a woman between 70 and 85 years old with acute or convalescent COVID-19. The specimen sequenced was peripheral blood.

The CDR3 loop reads CASSPFGGGPTDTQYF. CDR3 nucleotides: TGTGCCAGCAGCCCGTTCGGCGGGGGGCCCACAGATACGCAGTATTTT. The chain links TRBV7-3 to TRBJ2-3, with 8 nucleotides matching TRBD2. CDR1 is SGHTA and CDR2 is FQGTGA in the germline V gene. Trimming at V came to 5 bases and at J to 2 bases, leaving 9 bases not matched to a gene. The CDR3 sequence is 16 residues long.